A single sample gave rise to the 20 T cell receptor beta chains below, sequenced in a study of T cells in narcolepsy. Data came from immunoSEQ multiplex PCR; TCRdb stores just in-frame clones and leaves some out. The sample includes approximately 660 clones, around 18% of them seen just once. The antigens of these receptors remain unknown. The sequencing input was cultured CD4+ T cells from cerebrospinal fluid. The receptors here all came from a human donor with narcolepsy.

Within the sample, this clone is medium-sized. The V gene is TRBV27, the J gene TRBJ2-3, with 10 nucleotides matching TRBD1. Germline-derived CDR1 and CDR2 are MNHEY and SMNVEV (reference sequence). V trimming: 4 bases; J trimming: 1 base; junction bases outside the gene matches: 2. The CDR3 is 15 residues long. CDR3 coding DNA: TGTGCCAGCAGTTATGGACAGGGGGGCACAGATACGCAGTATTTT. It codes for CASSYGQGGTDTQYF.

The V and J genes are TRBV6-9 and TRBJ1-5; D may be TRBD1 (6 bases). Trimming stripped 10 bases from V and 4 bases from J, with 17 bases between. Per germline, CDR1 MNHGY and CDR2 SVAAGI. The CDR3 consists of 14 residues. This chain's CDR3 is CATDLDRTNQPQHF. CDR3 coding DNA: TGTGCCACCGACCTGGACAGAACGAATCAGCCCCAGCATTTT.

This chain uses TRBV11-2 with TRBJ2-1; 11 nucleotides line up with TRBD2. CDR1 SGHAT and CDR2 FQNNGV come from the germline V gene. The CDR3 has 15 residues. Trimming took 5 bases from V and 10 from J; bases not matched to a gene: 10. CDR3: CASSQRASGRMEQFF. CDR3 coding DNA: TGTGCCAGCAGCCAGAGGGCTAGCGGGAGGATGGAGCAGTTCTTC.

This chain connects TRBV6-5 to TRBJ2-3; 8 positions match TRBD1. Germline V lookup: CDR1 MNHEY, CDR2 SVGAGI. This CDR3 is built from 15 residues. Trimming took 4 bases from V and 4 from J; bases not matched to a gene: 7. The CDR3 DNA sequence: TGTGCCAGCAGTTCCGACAGGGGAGAGGCAGATACGCAGTATTTT. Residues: CASSSDRGEADTQYF.

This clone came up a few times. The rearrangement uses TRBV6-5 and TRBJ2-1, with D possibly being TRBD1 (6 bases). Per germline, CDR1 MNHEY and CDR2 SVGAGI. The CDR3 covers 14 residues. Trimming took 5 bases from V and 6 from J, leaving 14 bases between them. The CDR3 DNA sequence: TGTGCCAGCAGTGCACAGGGATGGGCCAATGAGCAGTTCTTC. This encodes CASSAQGWANEQFF.

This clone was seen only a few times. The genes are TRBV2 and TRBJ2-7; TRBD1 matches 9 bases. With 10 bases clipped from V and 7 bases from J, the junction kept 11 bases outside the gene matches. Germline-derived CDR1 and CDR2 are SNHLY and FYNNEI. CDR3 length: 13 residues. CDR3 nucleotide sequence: TGTGCCACCACCCGGGACAGGGTCGGAGAGCAGTACTTC. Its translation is CATTRDRVGEQYF. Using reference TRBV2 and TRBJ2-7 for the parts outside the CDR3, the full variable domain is EPEVTQTPSHQVTQMGQEVILRCVPISNHLYFYWYRQILGQKVEFLVSFYNNEISEKSEIFDDQFSVERPDGSNFTLKIRSTKLEDSAMYFCATTRDRVGEQYFGPGTRLTVT.

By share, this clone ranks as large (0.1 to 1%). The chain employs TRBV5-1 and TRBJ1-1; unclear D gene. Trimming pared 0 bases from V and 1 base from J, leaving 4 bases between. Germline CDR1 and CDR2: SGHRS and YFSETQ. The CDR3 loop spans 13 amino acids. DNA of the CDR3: TGCGCCAGCAGCTTGGCCGGGAACACTGAAGCTTTCTTT. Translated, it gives CASSLAGNTEAFF.

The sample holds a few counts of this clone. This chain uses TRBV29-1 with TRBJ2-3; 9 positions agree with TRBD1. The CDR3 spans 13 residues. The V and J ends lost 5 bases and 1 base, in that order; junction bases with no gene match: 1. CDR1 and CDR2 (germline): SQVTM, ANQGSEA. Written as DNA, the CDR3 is TGCAGCGTTAGACAGGGGGGCACAGATACGCAGTATTTT. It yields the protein CSVRQGGTDTQYF.

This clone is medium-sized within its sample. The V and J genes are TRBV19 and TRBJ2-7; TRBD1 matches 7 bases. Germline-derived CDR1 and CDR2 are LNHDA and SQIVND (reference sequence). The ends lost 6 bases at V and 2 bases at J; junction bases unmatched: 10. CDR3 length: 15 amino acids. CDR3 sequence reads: CASSLGRDSTYEQYF. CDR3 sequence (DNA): TGTGCCAGTAGCCTAGGCCGGGACAGTACCTACGAGCAGTACTTC.

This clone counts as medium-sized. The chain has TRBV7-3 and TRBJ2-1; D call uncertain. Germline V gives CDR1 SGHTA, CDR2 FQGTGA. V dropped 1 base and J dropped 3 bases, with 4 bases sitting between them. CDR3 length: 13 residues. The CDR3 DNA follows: TGTGCCAGCAGCTTAAACTACTACAATGAGCAGTTCTTC. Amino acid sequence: CASSLNYYNEQFF.

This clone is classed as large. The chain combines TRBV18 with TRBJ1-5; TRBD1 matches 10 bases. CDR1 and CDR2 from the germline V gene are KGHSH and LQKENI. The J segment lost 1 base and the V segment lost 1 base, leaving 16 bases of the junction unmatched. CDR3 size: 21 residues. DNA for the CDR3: TGTGCCAGCTCACCACTGCCCGCTGAGGTAGGACAGGGGGGAAGCAATCAGCCCCAGCATTTT. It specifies CASSPLPAEVGQGGSNQPQHF.

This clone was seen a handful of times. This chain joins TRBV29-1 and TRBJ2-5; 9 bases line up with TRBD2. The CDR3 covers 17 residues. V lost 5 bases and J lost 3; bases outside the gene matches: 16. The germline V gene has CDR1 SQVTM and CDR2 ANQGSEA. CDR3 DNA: TGCAGCGTTCTCAAGTGGAGGACTAGCGTGGGGGAAGAGACCCAGTACTTC. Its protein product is CSVLKWRTSVGEETQYF.

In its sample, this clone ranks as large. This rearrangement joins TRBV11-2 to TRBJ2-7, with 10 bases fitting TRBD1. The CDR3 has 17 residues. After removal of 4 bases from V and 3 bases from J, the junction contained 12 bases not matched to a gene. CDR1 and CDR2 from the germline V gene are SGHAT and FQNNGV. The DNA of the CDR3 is TGTGCCAGCAGCTCAACCAAGGACAGGGGGGGGCTCTACGAGCAGTACTTC. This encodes CASSSTKDRGGLYEQYF.

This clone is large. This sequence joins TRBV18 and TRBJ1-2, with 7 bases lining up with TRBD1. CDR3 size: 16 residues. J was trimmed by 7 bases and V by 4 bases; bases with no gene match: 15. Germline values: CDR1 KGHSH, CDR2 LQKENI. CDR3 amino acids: CASSREIDRAQRGYTF. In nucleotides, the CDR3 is TGTGCCAGCTCACGAGAAATCGACAGGGCTCAGCGTGGCTACACCTTC.

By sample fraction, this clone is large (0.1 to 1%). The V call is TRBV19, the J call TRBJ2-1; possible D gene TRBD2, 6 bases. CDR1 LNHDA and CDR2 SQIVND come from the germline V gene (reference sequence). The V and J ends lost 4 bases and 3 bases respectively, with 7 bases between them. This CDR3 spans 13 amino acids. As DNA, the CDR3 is TGTGCCAGTAGTACTAGCGTCTACAATGAGCAGTTCTTC. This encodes CASSTSVYNEQFF. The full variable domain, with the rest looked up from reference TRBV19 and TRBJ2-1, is DGGITQSPKYLFRKEGQNVTLSCEQNLNHDAMYWYRQDPGQGLRLIYYSQIVNDFQKGDIAEGYSVSREKKESFPLTVTSAQKNPTAFYLCASSTSVYNEQFFGPGTRLTVL.

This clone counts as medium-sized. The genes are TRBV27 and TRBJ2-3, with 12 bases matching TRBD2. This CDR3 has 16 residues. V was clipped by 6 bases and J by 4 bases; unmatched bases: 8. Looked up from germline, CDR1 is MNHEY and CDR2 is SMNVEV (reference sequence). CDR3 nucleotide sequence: TGTGCCAGCAGAGGACTAGCGGGACCAGTGGCAGATACGCAGTATTTT. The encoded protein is CASRGLAGPVADTQYF.

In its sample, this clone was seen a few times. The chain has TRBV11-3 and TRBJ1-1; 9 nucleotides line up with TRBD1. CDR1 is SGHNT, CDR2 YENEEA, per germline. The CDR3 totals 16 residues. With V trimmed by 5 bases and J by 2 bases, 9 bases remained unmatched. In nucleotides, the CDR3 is TGTGCCAGCAGCCACACAGGGGGCCTTGGAAACACTGAAGCTTTCTTT. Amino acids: CASSHTGGLGNTEAFF.

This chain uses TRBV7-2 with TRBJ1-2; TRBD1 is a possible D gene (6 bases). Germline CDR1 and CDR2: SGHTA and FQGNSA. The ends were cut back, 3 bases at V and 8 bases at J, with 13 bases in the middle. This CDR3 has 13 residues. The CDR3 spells CASSLDSPGGYTF. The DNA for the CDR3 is TGTGCCAGCAGCTTGGACAGCCCAGGAGGCTACACCTTC. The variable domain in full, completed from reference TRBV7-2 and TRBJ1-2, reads GAGVSQSPSNKVTEKGKDVELRCDPISGHTALYWYRQSLGQGLEFLIYFQGNSAPDKSGLPSDRFSAERTGGSVSTLTIQRTQQEDSAVYLCASSLDSPGGYTFGSGTRLTVV.

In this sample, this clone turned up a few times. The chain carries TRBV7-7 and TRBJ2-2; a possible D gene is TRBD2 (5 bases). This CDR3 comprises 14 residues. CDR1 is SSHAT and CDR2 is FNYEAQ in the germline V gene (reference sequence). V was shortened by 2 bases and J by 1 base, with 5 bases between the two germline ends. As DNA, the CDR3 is TGTGCCAGCAGCTTACGGGGGAACACCGGGGAGCTGTTTTTT. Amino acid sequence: CASSLRGNTGELFF.

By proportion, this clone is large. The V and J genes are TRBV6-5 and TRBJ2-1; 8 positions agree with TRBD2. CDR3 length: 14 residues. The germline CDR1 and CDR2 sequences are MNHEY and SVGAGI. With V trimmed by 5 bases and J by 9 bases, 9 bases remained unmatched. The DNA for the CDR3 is TGTGCCAGCAGTCAAGCGGGAGAGTTAACTGAGCAGTTCTTC. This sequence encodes CASSQAGELTEQFF.